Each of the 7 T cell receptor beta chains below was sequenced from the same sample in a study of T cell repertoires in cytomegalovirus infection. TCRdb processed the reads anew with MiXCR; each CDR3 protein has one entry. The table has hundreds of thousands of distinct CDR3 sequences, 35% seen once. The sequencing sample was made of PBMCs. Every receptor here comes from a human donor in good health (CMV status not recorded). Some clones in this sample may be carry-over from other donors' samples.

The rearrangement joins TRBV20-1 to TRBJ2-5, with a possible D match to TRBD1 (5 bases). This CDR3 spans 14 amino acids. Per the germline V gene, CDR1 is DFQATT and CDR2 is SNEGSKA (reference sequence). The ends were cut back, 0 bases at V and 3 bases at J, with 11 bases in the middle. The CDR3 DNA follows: TGCAGTGCTAGAGATAGGACATTAAAAGAGACCCAGTACTTC. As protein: CSARDRTLKETQYF.

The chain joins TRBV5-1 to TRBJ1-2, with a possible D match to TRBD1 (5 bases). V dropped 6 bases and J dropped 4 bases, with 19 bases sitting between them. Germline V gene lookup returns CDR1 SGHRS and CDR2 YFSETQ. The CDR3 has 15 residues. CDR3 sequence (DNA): TGCGCCAGCAACCGAGGGAGGGACGCCCGCTATGGCTACACCTTC. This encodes CASNRGRDARYGYTF.

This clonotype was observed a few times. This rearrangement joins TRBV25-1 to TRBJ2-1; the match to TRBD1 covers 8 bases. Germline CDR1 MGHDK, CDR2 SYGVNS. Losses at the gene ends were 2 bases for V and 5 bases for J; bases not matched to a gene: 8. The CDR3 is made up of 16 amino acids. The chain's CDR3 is CASSEPRGPTNNEQFF. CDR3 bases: TGTGCCAGCAGTGAACCCAGGGGGCCGACCAACAATGAGCAGTTCTTC.

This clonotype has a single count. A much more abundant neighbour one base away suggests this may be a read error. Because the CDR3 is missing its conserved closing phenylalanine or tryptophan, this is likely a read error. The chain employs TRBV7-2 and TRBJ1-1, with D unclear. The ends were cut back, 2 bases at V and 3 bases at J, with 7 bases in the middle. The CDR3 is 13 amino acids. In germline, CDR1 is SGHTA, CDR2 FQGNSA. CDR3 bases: TGTGCCAGCAGCTTAAGAGTTGACACTGAAGCTTTCCTT. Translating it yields CASSLRVDTEAFL.

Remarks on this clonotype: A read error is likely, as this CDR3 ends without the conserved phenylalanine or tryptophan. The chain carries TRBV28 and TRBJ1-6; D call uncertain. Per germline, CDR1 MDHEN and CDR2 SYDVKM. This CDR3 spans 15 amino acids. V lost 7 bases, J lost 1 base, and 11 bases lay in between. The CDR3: CASIRSISYNSPLHL. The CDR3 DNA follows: TGTGCCAGCATTAGGTCTATTTCCTATAATTCACCCCTCCACCTT.

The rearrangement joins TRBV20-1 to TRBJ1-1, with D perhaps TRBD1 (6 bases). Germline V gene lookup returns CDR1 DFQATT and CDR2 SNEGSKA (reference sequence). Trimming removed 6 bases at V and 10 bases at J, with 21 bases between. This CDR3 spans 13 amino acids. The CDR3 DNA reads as TGCAGTGCCTCGGGGGGCACCGGTCGGGGAGCTTTCTTT. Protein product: CSASGGTGRGAFF.

The DNA of the CDR3 is TGTGCCAGCAGCTTAGTCGTGGGACAGGGGGTAGTCATTCAGTACTTC. Translating gives CASSLVVGQGVVIQYF. The genes are TRBV7-2 and TRBJ2-4, with 11 bases lining up with TRBD1. This CDR3 is 16 amino acids long. With 1 base clipped from V and 9 bases from J, the junction kept 8 bases outside the gene matches. The germline V gene encodes CDR1 SGHTA and CDR2 FQGNSA. The whole variable domain, remainder taken from reference TRBV7-2 and TRBJ2-4, is GAGVSQSPSNKVTEKGKDVELRCDPISGHTALYWYRQSLGQGLEFLIYFQGNSAPDKSGLPSDRFSAERTGGSVSTLTIQRTQQEDSAVYLCASSLVVGQGVVIQYFGAGTRLSVL.